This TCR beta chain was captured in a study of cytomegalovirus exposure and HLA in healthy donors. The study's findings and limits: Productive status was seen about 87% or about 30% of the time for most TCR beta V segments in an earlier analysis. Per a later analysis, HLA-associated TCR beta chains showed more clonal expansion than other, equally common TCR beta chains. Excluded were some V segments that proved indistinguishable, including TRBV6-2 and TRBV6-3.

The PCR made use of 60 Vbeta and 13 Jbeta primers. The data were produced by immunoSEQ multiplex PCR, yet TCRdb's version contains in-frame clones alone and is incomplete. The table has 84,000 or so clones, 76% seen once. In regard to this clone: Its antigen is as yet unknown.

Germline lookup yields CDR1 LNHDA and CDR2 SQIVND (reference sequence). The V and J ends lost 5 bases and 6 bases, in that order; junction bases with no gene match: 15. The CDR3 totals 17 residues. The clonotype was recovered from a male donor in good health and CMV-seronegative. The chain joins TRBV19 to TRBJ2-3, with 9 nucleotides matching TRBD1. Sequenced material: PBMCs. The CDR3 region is CASSGSSPGQGYDTQYF. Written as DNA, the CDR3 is TGTGCCAGTAGTGGCTCTTCACCGGGACAGGGCTATGATACGCAGTATTTT.